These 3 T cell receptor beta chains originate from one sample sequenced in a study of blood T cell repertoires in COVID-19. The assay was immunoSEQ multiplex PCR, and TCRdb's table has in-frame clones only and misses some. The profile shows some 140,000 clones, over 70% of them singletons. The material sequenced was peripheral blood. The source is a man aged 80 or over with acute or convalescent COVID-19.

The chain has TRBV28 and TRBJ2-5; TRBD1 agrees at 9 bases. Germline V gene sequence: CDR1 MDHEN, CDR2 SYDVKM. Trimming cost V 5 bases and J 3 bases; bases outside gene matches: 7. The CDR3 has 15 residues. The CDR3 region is CASSTGQGRKETQYF. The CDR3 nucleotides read TGTGCCAGCAGTACTGGACAGGGGAGGAAAGAGACCCAGTACTTC.

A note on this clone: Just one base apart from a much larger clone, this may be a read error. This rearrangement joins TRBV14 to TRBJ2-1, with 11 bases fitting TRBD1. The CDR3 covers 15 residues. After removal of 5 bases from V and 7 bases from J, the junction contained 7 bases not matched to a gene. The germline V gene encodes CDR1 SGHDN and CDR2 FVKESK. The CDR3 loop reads CASSWGQGVRNEQFF. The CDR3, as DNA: TGTGCCAGCAGCTGGGGACAGGGGGTTCGGAATGAGCAGTTCTTC.

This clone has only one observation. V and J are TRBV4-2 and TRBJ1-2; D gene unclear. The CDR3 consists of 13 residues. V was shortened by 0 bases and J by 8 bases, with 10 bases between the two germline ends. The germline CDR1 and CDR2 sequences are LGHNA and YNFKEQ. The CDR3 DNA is TGTGCCAGCAGCCAAGATCGTCGGGGAGGCTACACCTTC. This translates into CASSQDRRGGYTF.